Detailed here is one TCR beta chain. The sample belongs to a study of blood T cell repertoires in COVID-19. The overall study: PBMCs, B-cell-depleted T cells, or T cells were the source of the cDNA or gDNA that made up the material.

This CDR3 has 15 amino acids. The ends lost 4 bases at V and 3 bases at J; junction bases unmatched: 4. Germline V gene sequence: CDR1 SGHNT, CDR2 YYREEE (reference sequence). Profiling relied on immunoSEQ multiplex PCR, and the TCRdb table lists in-frame clones only, not all of them. The sample yields around 190,000 clones, more than 85% seen once. Sequencing used peripheral blood. The V call is TRBV5-4, the J call TRBJ1-6, with 7 bases that match TRBD1. This TCR came from a man younger than 40 with acute or convalescent COVID-19. CDR3 DNA sequence: TGTGCCAGCAGCACTGGACAGGTCTATAATTCACCCCTCCACTTT. Translation gives CASSTGQVYNSPLHF.